Presented here are 32 T cell receptor beta chains from one specimen sequenced in a study of tissue T cells after allogeneic stem cell transplantation. The table came from immunoSEQ multiplex PCR; TCRdb's copy has only in-frame clones and leaves some out. Altogether about 9,400 clones are present, approximately 65% being singletons, with the ten largest covering about 24%. The source was tissue from the stomach, collected at autopsy. Receptor source: a male donor older than 55 with lung cancer.

V is TRBV7-2 and J is TRBJ1-2; TRBD1 might be the D (5 bases). CDR1 is SGHTA, CDR2 FQGNSA, per germline. V lost 5 bases and J 4 bases, leaving 14 bases between the germline ends. This CDR3 is 14 amino acids long. The CDR3 sequence: CASSPVGGIYGYTF. The CDR3, as DNA: TGTGCCAGCAGCCCCGTGGGGGGAATCTATGGCTACACCTTC.

This chain uses TRBV5-1 with TRBJ2-7; D is undetermined. The V and J ends lost 0 bases and 4 bases respectively, with 2 bases between them. The CDR3 length is 11 residues. In germline, CDR1 is SGHRS, CDR2 YFSETQ. Here the CDR3 DNA reads TGCGCCAGCAGCTTGGGTTACGAGCAGTACTTC. It specifies CASSLGYEQYF.

This clone has more than one count but fewer than ten. The V gene is TRBV30, the J gene TRBJ2-4; no clear D. CDR3 length: 14 residues. V was shortened by 0 bases and J by 0 bases, with 6 bases between the two germline ends. Germline CDR1 and CDR2: GTSNPN and SVGIG (reference sequence). The CDR3 DNA is TGTGCCTGGAGTGTAGGGTCAGCCAAAAACATTCAGTACTTC. This encodes CAWSVGSAKNIQYF.

This clone was picked up a small number of times. V is TRBV28 and J is TRBJ1-2; no clear D gene. The germline CDR1 and CDR2 sequences are MDHEN and SYDVKM. Trimming removed 2 bases at V and 4 bases at J, with 14 bases between. This CDR3 spans 15 amino acids. DNA of the CDR3: TGTGCCAGCAGTTTAAGCGGGCCGCGGAGCTATGGCTACACCTTC. Amino acid sequence: CASSLSGPRSYGYTF.

V and J are TRBV7-2 and TRBJ2-3, with D tentatively TRBD2 (7 bases). In germline, CDR1 is SGHTA, CDR2 FQGNSA. The length of the CDR3 is 17 residues. Deletions cut 4 bases from V and 0 bases from J, with 17 bases between. In DNA form, the CDR3 reads TGTGCCAGCAGCTGGAAGGGGGGGGGCCTGAGCACAGATACGCAGTATTTT. Amino acid sequence: CASSWKGGGLSTDTQYF.

This clone was detected only a few times. V and J are TRBV6-4 and TRBJ2-3, with 10 bases that match TRBD2. The CDR3 consists of 13 residues. J lost 4 bases, V lost 10 bases, and 5 bases had no gene match. The V gene's germline CDR1 is MRHNA and CDR2 SNTAGT. CDR3 DNA sequence: TGTGCCACACGAGCGGGAGGGTCAGATACGCAGTATTTT. It codes for CATRAGGSDTQYF.

V gene TRBV3-1 (or the pseudogene TRBV3-2) combines with J gene TRBJ2-5; TRBD1 matches 8 bases. With 0 bases clipped from V and 1 base from J, the junction kept 7 bases outside the gene matches. The V gene's germline CDR1 is LGHDT and CDR2 YNNKEL (reference sequence). CDR3 length: 17 amino acids. The CDR3 is CASSQDRDRPVQETQYF. DNA for the CDR3: TGTGCCAGCAGCCAAGACAGGGACAGGCCTGTCCAAGAGACCCAGTACTTC.

The CDR3 coding sequence is TGTGCCATCAGTGGGGCTAGCGGTCAAGAGACCCAGTACTTC. Its protein product is CAISGASGQETQYF. The gene calls are TRBV10-3 and TRBJ2-5; 7 bases match TRBD2. CDR3 length equals 14 residues. The germline CDR1 and CDR2 sequences are ENHRY and SYGVKD. Trimming removed 4 bases from V and 2 bases from J; junction bases left unmatched: 4.

The chain has TRBV3-1 (or the pseudogene TRBV3-2) and TRBJ2-3; the match to TRBD1 covers 11 bases. Germline CDR1 reads LGHDT; CDR2 reads YNNKEL (reference sequence). This CDR3 is built from 17 residues. Trimming took 0 bases from V and 2 from J; bases not matched to a gene: 4. Here the CDR3 reads CASSQEDRGHLTDTQYF. The CDR3 region has the DNA TGTGCCAGCAGCCAAGAGGACAGGGGGCACCTCACAGATACGCAGTATTTT.

The CDR3 bases are TGTGCCAGCAGCCAAGTAGGGGGCGACTACAATGAGCAGTTCTTC. Residues: CASSQVGGDYNEQFF. V gene TRBV3-1 (or the pseudogene TRBV3-2) combines with J gene TRBJ2-1; 7 bases are a match to TRBD1. The ends lost 1 base at V and 3 bases at J; junction bases unmatched: 3. Germline CDR1 is LGHDT and CDR2 is YNNKEL (reference sequence). The CDR3 has 15 amino acids.

This clone appeared a few times. The J gene is TRBJ1-4, the V gene TRBV18; 8 positions match TRBD1. CDR1 and CDR2 from the germline V gene are KGHSH and LQKENI. V gave up 0 bases and J gave up 4 bases; unmatched junction bases: 4. The CDR3 contains 16 residues. The CDR3 reads CASSPPRTGNNEKLFF. The CDR3 nucleotides read TGTGCCAGCTCACCACCGAGGACAGGGAATAATGAAAAACTGTTTTTT. The full variable domain, completed using reference TRBV18 and TRBJ1-4, is NAGVMQNPRHLVRRRGQEARLRCSPMKGHSHVYWYRQLPEEGLKFMVYLQKENIIDESGMPKERFSAEFPKEGPSILRIQQVVRGDSAAYFCASSPPRTGNNEKLFFGSGTQLSVL.

The genes are TRBV19 and TRBJ1-6; D uncertain. Germline CDR1 LNHDA, CDR2 SQIVND (reference sequence). The CDR3 is made up of 15 amino acids. Trimming cost V 6 bases and J 7 bases, with 16 bases left between them. CDR3: CASRVPGERNSPLHF. The CDR3 DNA sequence: TGTGCCAGTAGGGTCCCCGGTGAGCGGAATTCACCCCTCCACTTT.

A note on this clone: The same CDR3 can be traced to other DNA sequences in this sample. The chain is built from TRBV18 and TRBJ2-2; TRBD1 agrees at 10 bases. Per germline, CDR1 KGHSH and CDR2 LQKENI. This CDR3 is 16 amino acids long. V lost 4 bases, J lost 5 bases, and 7 bases stayed unmatched. CDR3 coding DNA: TGTGCCAGCTCACAAACCGGGACAGGGGCAACCGGGGAGCTGTTTTTT. It codes for CASSQTGTGATGELFF. Drawing the rest from reference TRBV18 and TRBJ2-2, the complete variable domain is NAGVMQNPRHLVRRRGQEARLRCSPMKGHSHVYWYRQLPEEGLKFMVYLQKENIIDESGMPKERFSAEFPKEGPSILRIQQVVRGDSAAYFCASSQTGTGATGELFFGEGSRLTVL.

This clone qualifies as medium-sized. The chain recombines TRBV18 with TRBJ1-3, with D hard to call. The germline gives CDR1 KGHSH, CDR2 LQKENI. The germline V and J ends were trimmed by 0 bases and 0 bases, with 6 bases remaining between them. The CDR3 covers 15 residues. CDR3 bases: TGTGCCAGCTCACCACCTAGGGACTCTGGAAACACCATATATTTT. This gives the protein CASSPPRDSGNTIYF.

This CDR3 reads CASSSRQLTSNYGYTF. CDR3 nucleotides: TGTGCCAGCAGCTCCAGACAGCTAACGTCTAACTATGGCTACACCTTC. The chain joins TRBV6-2 or TRBV6-3 to TRBJ1-2; D perhaps matches TRBD1 (5 bases). The germline V gene has CDR1 MNHEY and CDR2 SVGEGT. The V end was cut by 6 bases, the J end by 0 bases, with 17 bases between. The CDR3 consists of 16 residues.

By share, this clone counts as large. J is TRBJ1-6 and V is TRBV30, with D maybe TRBD1 (5 bases). Germline CDR1 GTSNPN, CDR2 SVGIG (reference sequence). This CDR3 contains 16 residues. V was cut by 2 bases and J by 5 bases, with 16 bases left in between. The CDR3, as DNA: TGTGCCTGGAGTCACCATGAACCAGGGCATAATTCACCCCTCCACTTT. Its protein is CAWSHHEPGHNSPLHF.

The chain carries TRBV5-4 and TRBJ1-2; D is unclear. The germline gives CDR1 SGHNT, CDR2 YYREEE (reference sequence). V lost 0 bases and J lost 2, with 2 bases in between. The CDR3 extends over 12 amino acids. The CDR3: CASSLANYGYTF. The CDR3 nucleotides read TGTGCCAGCAGCTTGGCAAACTATGGCTACACCTTC. The whole variable domain, remainder taken from reference TRBV5-4 and TRBJ1-2, is ETGVTQSPTHLIKTRGQQVTLRCSSQSGHNTVSWYQQALGQGPQFIFQYYREEENGRGNFPPRFSGLQFPNYSSELNVNALELDDSALYLCASSLANYGYTFGSGTRLTVV.

This clone was detected a few times. Written as DNA, the CDR3 is TGTGCCAGCAGCGCCAAACAGGGAACCCAAGAGACCCAGTACTTC. It is translated as CASSAKQGTQETQYF. The J gene is TRBJ2-5, the V gene TRBV7-7; D possibly corresponds to TRBD1 (6 bases). The CDR3 runs 15 residues. The V end lost 5 bases, the J end lost 1 base, and 14 bases lay between the germline ends. Looked up from germline, CDR1 is SSHAT and CDR2 is FNYEAQ (reference sequence).

The rearrangement links TRBV27 to TRBJ1-2; no definite D call. The CDR3 runs to 12 residues. Trimming pared 6 bases from V and 8 bases from J, leaving 13 bases between. CDR1 and CDR2 from the germline V gene are MNHEY and SMNVEV (reference sequence). This chain's CDR3 is CASSSGQRGYTF. The CDR3 nucleotides are TGTGCCAGCAGCTCAGGCCAACGGGGCTACACCTTC.

A few counts support this clone. The chain joins TRBV6-5 to TRBJ2-3, with D tentatively TRBD1 or TRBD2 (6 bases each). V was pared by 4 bases and J by 0 bases, with 11 bases between. Germline lookup yields CDR1 MNHEY and CDR2 SVGAGI. The CDR3 has 15 amino acids. The DNA for the CDR3 is TGTGCCAGCAGTTCCGGCGGGACAAGCACAGATACGCAGTATTTT. Protein sequence: CASSSGGTSTDTQYF.

J is TRBJ1-2 and V is TRBV7-9; D ambiguous. Per the germline V gene, CDR1 is SEHNR and CDR2 is FQNEAQ (reference sequence). The ends were cut back, 1 base at V and 7 bases at J, with 4 bases in the middle. The CDR3 is made up of 11 amino acids. The chain's CDR3 is CASSLGGGYTF. The CDR3 coding sequence is TGTGCCAGCAGCTTAGGGGGTGGCTACACCTTC.

The rearrangement uses TRBV7-9 and TRBJ1-5, with a possible D match to TRBD1 (5 bases). This CDR3 spans 13 amino acids. The V and J ends lost 5 bases and 7 bases respectively, with 12 bases between them. The germline V gene has CDR1 SEHNR and CDR2 FQNEAQ (reference sequence). CDR3 nucleotides: TGTGCCAGCAGCCTTGGGTCAGGGCAGCCCCAGCATTTT. Translated: CASSLGSGQPQHF.

The gene calls are TRBV7-9 and TRBJ2-5; 8 nucleotides match TRBD1. The CDR3 covers 14 residues. V lost 6 bases and J lost 4; bases outside the gene matches: 7. The germline CDR1 and CDR2 sequences are SEHNR and FQNEAQ (reference sequence). DNA of the CDR3: TGTGCCAGCAGAAAGACAGGGGTTGGAGAGACCCAGTACTTC. Amino acid sequence: CASRKTGVGETQYF.

This clone came up once. The chain has TRBV29-1 and TRBJ1-2; perhaps TRBD1 as D (6 bases). With 6 bases removed from V and 3 bases from J, the gap between germline ends came to 14 bases. The CDR3 sequence is 13 residues long. Germline CDR1 SQVTM, CDR2 ANQGSEA. The CDR3 nucleotides read TGCAGCGTAGGGGGGGTGAAGGACTATGGCTACACCTTC. Its protein is CSVGGVKDYGYTF.

For the CDR3, the DNA is TGTGCCAGCAGCTTCAGAGGGGGTCAGGGCACAGATACGCAGTATTTT. Translated: CASSFRGGQGTDTQYF. The rearrangement uses TRBV11-3 and TRBJ2-3; TRBD1 might be the D (6 bases). The V gene's germline CDR1 is SGHNT and CDR2 YENEEA. Trimming took off 3 bases at V and 1 base at J, with 14 bases between the two ends. The CDR3 extends over 16 amino acids. Full variable domain (rest looked up from reference TRBV11-3 and TRBJ2-3): EAGVVQSPRYKIIEKKQPVAFWCNPISGHNTLYWYLQNLGQGPELLIRYENEEAVDDSQLPKDRFSAERLKGVDSTLKIQPAELGDSAVYLCASSFRGGQGTDTQYFGPGTRLTVL.

The chain joins TRBV7-9 to TRBJ1-2; possible D gene TRBD1, 6 bases. The CDR3 runs 13 residues. CDR1 and CDR2 from the germline V gene are SEHNR and FQNEAQ (reference sequence). V was pared by 4 bases and J by 10 bases, with 16 bases between. The CDR3 spells CASSSRNRDFYTF. In nucleotides, the CDR3 is TGTGCCAGCAGCTCTCGGAACAGGGACTTCTACACCTTC.

The chain uses TRBV19 and TRBJ1-5, with D perhaps TRBD1 (5 bases). The CDR3 covers 17 residues. V was cut by 4 bases and J by 1 base, with 17 bases left in between. Germline CDR1 reads LNHDA; CDR2 reads SQIVND (reference sequence). CDR3 in amino acids: CASSKGTHPMSNQPQHF. The CDR3 region has the DNA TGTGCCAGTAGTAAGGGGACTCATCCGATGAGCAATCAGCCCCAGCATTTT.

The V call is TRBV4-1, the J call TRBJ2-7, with 9 bases lining up with TRBD1. This CDR3 region has 15 residues. Unmatched junction bases numbered 6, after V lost 1 base and J lost 5 bases. The germline V gene encodes CDR1 MGHRA and CDR2 YSYEKL. CDR3 region: CASSQVTGGGHEQYF. DNA for the CDR3: TGCGCCAGCAGCCAAGTGACAGGGGGAGGTCACGAGCAGTACTTC.

The V call is TRBV4-3, the J call TRBJ2-7, with TRBD1 matching over 7 bases. In germline, CDR1 is LGHNA, CDR2 YSLEER. The CDR3 spans 14 residues. The trim removed 0 bases at V and 2 bases at J, leaving 1 base unmatched. In DNA, the CDR3 is TGCGCCAGCAGCCAAGAGGACAGGCCCTACGAGCAGTACTTC. It is translated as CASSQEDRPYEQYF.

This clone qualifies as medium-sized. V and J are TRBV19 and TRBJ1-1; D perhaps matches TRBD1 (6 bases). The CDR3 sequence is 14 residues long. Germline V gene sequence: CDR1 LNHDA, CDR2 SQIVND (reference sequence). Trimming removed 3 bases at V and 0 bases at J, with 8 bases between. The DNA for the CDR3 is TGTGCCAGTAGTATTGGGGGCATGAACACTGAAGCTTTCTTT. Its translation: CASSIGGMNTEAFF.

This clone has a single count. The genes are TRBV6-5 and TRBJ2-2; tentatively, D is TRBD1 or TRBD2 (5 bases each). The germline V gene encodes CDR1 MNHEY and CDR2 SVGAGI. V was trimmed by 6 bases and J by 0 bases, leaving 8 bases between them. CDR3 length equals 14 residues. CDR3 loop: CASSRDPNTGELFF. The CDR3 DNA is TGTGCCAGCAGCCGGGACCCGAACACCGGGGAGCTGTTTTTT.

This clone occurred a few times. The rearrangement uses TRBV18 and TRBJ1-6, with a weak D call TRBD1 (5 bases). From germline, CDR1 is KGHSH and CDR2 LQKENI. The CDR3 has 13 amino acids. V was pared by 3 bases and J by 7 bases, with 7 bases between. The DNA for the CDR3 is TGTGCCAGCTCACCGACAGCCAATTCACCCCTCCACTTT. As protein: CASSPTANSPLHF.